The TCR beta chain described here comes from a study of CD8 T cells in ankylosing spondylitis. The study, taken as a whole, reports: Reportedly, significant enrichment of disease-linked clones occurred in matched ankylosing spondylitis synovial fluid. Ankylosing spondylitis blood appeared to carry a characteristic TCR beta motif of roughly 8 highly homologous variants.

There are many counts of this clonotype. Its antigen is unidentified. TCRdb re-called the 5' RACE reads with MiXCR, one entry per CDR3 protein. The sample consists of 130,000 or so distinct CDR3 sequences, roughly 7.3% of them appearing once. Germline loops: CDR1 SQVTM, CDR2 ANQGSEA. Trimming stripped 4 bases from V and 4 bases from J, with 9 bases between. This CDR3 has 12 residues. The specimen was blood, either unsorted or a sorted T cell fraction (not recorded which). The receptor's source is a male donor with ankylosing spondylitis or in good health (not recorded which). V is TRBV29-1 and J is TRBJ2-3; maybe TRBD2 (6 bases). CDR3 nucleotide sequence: TGCAGCGTTGGCAGGGAGGCAGATACGCAGTATTTT. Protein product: CSVGREADTQYF.